This T cell receptor (beta chain) was obtained from a study of OX40 agonist ivuxolimab in advanced cancers. Measured with immunoSEQ multiplex PCR; TCRdb has only the in-frame clones, and not every one. The sample lists 68,000 or so clones; 86% were seen once. The CDR3 is made up of 13 amino acids. Deletions cut 3 bases from V and 3 bases from J, with 7 bases between. CDR1 and CDR2 (germline): MNHEY, SMNVEV (reference sequence). The receptor's source is an adult with an advanced solid tumor such as melanoma, head and neck, liver or kidney cancer. The V and J genes are TRBV27 and TRBJ2-3; a possible D gene is TRBD1 (6 bases). Sequenced material: CD4+ or CD8+ T cells sorted from blood, taken in a trial of the OX40 agonist ivuxolimab. In DNA, the CDR3 is TGTGCCAGCAGTTTTCAGGGGACAGATACGCAGTATTTT. Encoded protein: CASSFQGTDTQYF.